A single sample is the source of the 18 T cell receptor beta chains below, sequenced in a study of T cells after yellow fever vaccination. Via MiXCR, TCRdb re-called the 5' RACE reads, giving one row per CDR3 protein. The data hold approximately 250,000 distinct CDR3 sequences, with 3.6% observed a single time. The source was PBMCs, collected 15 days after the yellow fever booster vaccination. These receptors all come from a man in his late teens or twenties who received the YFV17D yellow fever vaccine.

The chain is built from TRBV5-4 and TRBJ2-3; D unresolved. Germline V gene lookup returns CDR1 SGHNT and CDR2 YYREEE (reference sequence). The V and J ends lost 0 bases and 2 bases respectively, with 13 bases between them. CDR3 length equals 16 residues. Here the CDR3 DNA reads TGTGCCAGCAGCTTGGATATGGTTCTTCCCACAGATACGCAGTATTTT. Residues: CASSLDMVLPTDTQYF.

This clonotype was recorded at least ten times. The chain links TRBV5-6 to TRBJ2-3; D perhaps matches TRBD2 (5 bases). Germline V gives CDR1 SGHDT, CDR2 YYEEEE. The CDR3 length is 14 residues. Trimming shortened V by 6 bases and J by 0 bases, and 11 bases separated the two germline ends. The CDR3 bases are TGTGCCAGCACCCCGGGGTCTAGCACAGATACGCAGTATTTT. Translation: CASTPGSSTDTQYF.

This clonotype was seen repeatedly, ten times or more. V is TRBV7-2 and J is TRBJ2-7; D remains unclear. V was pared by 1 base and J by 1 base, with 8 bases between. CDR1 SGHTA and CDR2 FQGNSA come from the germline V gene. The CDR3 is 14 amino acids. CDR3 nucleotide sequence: TGTGCCAGCAGCTTAGACGCCCAATCCTACGAGCAGTACGTC. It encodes CASSLDAQSYEQYV.

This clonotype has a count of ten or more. In DNA, the CDR3 is TGTGCCAGCTCGGATCAACTCCACGAGCAGTACTTC. Encoded protein: CASSDQLHEQYF. J is TRBJ2-7 and V is TRBV18, with D unresolved. Trimming shortened V by 6 bases and J by 5 bases, and 11 bases separated the two germline ends. CDR3 size: 12 residues. The germline V gene encodes CDR1 KGHSH and CDR2 LQKENI.

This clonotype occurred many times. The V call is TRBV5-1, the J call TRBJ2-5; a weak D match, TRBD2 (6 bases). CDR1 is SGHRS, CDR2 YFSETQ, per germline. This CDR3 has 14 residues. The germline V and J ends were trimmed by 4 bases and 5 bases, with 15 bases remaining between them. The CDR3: CASSLASQWETQYF. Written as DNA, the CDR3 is TGCGCCAGCAGCCTAGCGTCCCAGTGGGAGACCCAGTACTTC. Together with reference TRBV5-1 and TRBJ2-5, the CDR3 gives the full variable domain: KAGVTQTPRYLIKTRGQQVTLSCSPISGHRSVSWYQQTPGQGLQFLFEYFSETQRNKGNFPGRFSGRQFSNSRSEMNVSTLELGDSALYLCASSLASQWETQYFGPGTRLLVL.

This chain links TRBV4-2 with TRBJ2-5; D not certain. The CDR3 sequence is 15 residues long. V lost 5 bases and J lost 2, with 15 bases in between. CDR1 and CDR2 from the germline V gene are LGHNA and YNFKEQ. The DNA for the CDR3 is TGTGCCAGCAGCAGGTCGGCTTCTTTACAAGAGACCCAGTACTTC. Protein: CASSRSASLQETQYF.

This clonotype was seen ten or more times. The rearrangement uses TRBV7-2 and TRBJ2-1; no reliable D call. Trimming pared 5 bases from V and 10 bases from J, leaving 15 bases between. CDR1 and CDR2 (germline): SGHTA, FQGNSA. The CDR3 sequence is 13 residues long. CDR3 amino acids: CASSIPEDEEQFF. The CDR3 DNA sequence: TGTGCCAGCAGCATCCCAGAAGATGAGGAGCAGTTCTTC.

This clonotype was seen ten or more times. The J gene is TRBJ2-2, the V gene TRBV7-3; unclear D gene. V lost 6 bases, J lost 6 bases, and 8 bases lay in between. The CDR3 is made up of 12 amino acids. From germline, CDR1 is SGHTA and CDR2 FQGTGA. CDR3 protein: CASRIAAGELFF. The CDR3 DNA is TGTGCCAGCAGGATTGCGGCCGGGGAGCTGTTTTTT.

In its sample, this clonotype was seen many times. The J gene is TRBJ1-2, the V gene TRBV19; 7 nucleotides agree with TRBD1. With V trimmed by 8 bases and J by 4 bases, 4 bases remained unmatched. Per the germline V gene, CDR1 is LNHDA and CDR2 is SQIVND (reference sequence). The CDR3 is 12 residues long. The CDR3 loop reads CASSRTGYGYTF. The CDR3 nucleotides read TGTGCCAGTTCCCGGACAGGCTATGGCTACACCTTC.

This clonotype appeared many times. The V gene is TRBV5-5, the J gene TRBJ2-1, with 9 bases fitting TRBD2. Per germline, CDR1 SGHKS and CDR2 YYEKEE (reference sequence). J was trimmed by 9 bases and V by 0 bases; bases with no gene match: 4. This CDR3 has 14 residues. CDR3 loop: CASSLGGGAGEQFF. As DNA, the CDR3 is TGTGCCAGCAGCTTGGGCGGGGGGGCCGGTGAGCAGTTCTTC.

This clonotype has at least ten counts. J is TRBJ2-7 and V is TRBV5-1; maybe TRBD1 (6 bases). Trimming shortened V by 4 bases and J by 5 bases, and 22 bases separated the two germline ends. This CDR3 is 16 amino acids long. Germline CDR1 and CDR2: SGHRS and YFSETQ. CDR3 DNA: TGCGCCAGCAGCAACACTCCACAGGGTGTTTTCGACGAGCAGTACGTC. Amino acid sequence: CASSNTPQGVFDEQYV.

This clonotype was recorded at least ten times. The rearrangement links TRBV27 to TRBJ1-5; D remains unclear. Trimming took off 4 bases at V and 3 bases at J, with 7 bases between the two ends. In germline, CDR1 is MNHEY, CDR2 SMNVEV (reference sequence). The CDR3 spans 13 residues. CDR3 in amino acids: CASSWGPNQPQHF. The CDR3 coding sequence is TGTGCCAGCAGTTGGGGTCCCAATCAGCCCCAGCATTTT.

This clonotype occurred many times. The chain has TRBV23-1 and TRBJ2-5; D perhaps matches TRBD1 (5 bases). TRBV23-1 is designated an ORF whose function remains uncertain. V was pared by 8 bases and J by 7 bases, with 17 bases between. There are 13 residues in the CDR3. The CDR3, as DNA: TGCGCCAGCCTTAGACAGCCGAAGGGGACCCAGTACTTC. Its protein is CASLRQPKGTQYF.

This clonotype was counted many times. CDR3 sequence reads: CASSSRTNYNEQFF. For the CDR3, the DNA is TGTGCCAGCAGCTCACGGACCAACTACAATGAGCAGTTCTTC. The chain is built from TRBV7-9 and TRBJ2-1; no clear D gene. Germline assignment: CDR1 SEHNR and CDR2 FQNEAQ (reference sequence). The CDR3 is made up of 14 amino acids. The V end lost 4 bases, the J end lost 3 bases, and 10 bases lay between the germline ends.

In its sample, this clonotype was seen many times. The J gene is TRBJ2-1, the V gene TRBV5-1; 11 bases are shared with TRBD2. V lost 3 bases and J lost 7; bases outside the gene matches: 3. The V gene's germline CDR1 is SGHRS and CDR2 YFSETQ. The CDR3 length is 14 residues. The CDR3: CASSSSGGLNEQFF. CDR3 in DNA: TGCGCCAGCAGCTCTAGCGGGGGGTTAAATGAGCAGTTCTTC.

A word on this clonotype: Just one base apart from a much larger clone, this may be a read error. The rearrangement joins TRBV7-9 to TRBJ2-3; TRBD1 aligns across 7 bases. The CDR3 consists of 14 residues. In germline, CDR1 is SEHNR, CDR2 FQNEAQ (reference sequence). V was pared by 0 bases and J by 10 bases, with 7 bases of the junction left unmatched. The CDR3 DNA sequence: TGTGCCAGCAGCTTAGCGAACTACAGGGGTGCGCAGTATTTT. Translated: CASSLANYRGAQYF.

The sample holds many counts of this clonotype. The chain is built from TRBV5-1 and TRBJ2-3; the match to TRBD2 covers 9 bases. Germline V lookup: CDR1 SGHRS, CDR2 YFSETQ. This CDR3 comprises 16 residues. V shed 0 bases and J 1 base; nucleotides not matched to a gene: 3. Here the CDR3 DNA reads TGCGCCAGCAGCTTGGAAGTAGCGGGGGGCACAGATACGCAGTATTTT. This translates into CASSLEVAGGTDTQYF. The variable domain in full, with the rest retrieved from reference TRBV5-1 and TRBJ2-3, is KAGVTQTPRYLIKTRGQQVTLSCSPISGHRSVSWYQQTPGQGLQFLFEYFSETQRNKGNFPGRFSGRQFSNSRSEMNVSTLELGDSALYLCASSLEVAGGTDTQYFGPGTRLTVL.

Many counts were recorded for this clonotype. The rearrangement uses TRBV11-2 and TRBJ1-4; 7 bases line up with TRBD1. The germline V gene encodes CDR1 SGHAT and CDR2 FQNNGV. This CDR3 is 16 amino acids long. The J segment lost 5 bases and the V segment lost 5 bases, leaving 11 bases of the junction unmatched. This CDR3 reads CASSPTDRERNEKLFF. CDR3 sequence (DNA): TGTGCCAGCAGCCCGACTGACAGGGAGAGAAATGAAAAACTGTTTTTT.